What follows is one TCR beta chain and its context. This sample was included in a study of technical replicates of blood from a few donors. Trimming cost V 4 bases and J 7 bases, with 10 bases left between them. The CDR3 runs to 12 residues. Germline values: CDR1 LNHDA, CDR2 SQIVND (reference sequence). Clones were sequenced by immunoSEQ multiplex PCR, and TCRdb holds only the in-frame ones, with some missing. The data show under 75,000 clones, approximately 96% seen once. The sample taken for sequencing was T cells isolated from PBMCs. This clonotype originated in a human donor in good health. V is TRBV19 and J is TRBJ1-1, with D uncertain. In nucleotides, the CDR3 is TGTGCCAGTAGTAGGCCACAGATTGAAGCTTTCTTT. Its translation is CASSRPQIEAFF.